In its sample, the clone carrying this TCR beta chain was seen a few times. The germline CDR1 and CDR2 sequences are LNHDA and SQIVND (reference sequence). V lost 6 bases and J lost 9; bases outside the gene matches: 4. The length of the CDR3 is 13 residues. TCRdb independently ran MiXCR on the 5' RACE reads; one entry per CDR3 protein. Counted here are 570,000 or so distinct CDR3 sequences, roughly 9.9% occurring once; the ten biggest clones make up around 3%. This sample is part of a study of identical twins. These data were likewise used in another study, on yellow fever vaccine responses in identical twins.

The gene calls are TRBV19 and TRBJ2-1; TRBD2 matches at 11 bases. This receptor was obtained from a woman aged 18-30 years in good health. Sequencing was carried out using PBMCs. CDR3 bases: TGTGCCAGTAGACTAGCGGGGGTGGGTGAGCAGTTCTTC. Translated, it gives CASRLAGVGEQFF.